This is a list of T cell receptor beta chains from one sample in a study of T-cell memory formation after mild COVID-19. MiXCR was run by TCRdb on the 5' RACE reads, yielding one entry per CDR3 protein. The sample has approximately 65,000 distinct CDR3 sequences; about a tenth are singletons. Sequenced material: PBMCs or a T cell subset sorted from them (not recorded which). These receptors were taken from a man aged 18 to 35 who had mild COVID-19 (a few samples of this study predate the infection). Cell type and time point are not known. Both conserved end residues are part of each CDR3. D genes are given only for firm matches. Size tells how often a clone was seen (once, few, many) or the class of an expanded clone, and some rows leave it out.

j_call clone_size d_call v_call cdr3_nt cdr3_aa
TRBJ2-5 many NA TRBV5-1 TGCGCCAGCAGCTCGACGGGGGAACCTCAAGAGACCCAGTACTTC CASSSTGEPQETQYF
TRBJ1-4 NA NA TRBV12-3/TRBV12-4 TGTGCCAGCAGTTTATTCAGGGCCCAAAAACTGTTTTTT CASSLFRAQKLFF
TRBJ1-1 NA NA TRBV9 TGTGCCAGCAGCGTAGTAGGGGCGACCCCCGAAGCTTTCTTT CASSVVGATPEAFF
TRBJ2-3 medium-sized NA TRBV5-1 TGCGCCAGCAGCTTCGAACGAGGCACAGATACGCAGTATTTT CASSFERGTDTQYF
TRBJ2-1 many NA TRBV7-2 TGTGCCAGCAGCACAGTAGGTGAGCAGTTCTTC CASSTVGEQFF
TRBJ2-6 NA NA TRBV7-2 TGTGCCAGCAGCTTAGAGGTCTCTGGGGCCAACGTCCTGACTTTC CASSLEVSGANVLTF
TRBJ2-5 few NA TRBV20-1 TGCAGTGCTAGTCAAGAGACCCAGTACTTC CSASQETQYF
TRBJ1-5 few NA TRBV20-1 TGCAGTGCTAGGGGAACAGGGTCGAATCAGCCCCAGCATTTT CSARGTGSNQPQHF
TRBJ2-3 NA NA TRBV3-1 TGTGCCAGCAGCCAGGTTGCGGGCACAGATACGCAGTATTTT CASSQVAGTDTQYF
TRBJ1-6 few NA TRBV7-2 TGTGCCAGCAGCCTCTTAGGGGGATCGAATTCACCCCTCCACTTT CASSLLGGSNSPLHF
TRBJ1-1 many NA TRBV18 TGTGCCAGCTCACCACGCGCAAGTCGTTCGGGGCAGGGAAATATGAACACTGAAGCTTTCTTT CASSPRASRSGQGNMNTEAFF
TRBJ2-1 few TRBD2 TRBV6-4 TGTGCCAGCAGCCGGACTAGCGGGGGGCGCGGTGAGCAGTTCTTC CASSRTSGGRGEQFF
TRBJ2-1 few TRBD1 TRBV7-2 TGTGCCAGCAGAGAACAGGGGGGATCCCAGTTCTTC CASREQGGSQFF
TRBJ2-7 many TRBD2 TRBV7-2 TGTGCCAGCAGCTTATTTCCTAGCGGGGGGAAGTACTTC CASSLFPSGGKYF
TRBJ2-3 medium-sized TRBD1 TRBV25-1 TGTGCCAGCAGGAGGGGGACAGGCACAGATACGCAGTATTTT CASRRGTGTDTQYF
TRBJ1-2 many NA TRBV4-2 TGTGCCAGCAGCCAAGATGGGACGGGGGATGGCTATGGCTACACCTTC CASSQDGTGDGYGYTF
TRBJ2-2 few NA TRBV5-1 TGCGCCAGCAGCCCGGACCCGAACACCGGGGAGCTGTTTTTT CASSPDPNTGELFF
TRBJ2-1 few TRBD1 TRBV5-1 TGCGCCAGCAGCCCGGGACAGGGCCACAATGAGCAGTTCTTC CASSPGQGHNEQFF
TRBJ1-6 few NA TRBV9 TGTGCCAGCAGCGTTTCGGGTCTATATAATTCACCCCTCCACTTT CASSVSGLYNSPLHF
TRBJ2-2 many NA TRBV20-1 TGCAGTGCTAAGAAGGTCGCCGGGGAGCTGTTTTTT CSAKKVAGELFF
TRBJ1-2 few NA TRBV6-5 TGTGCCAGCAGTGCAGCTAACTATGGCTACACCTTC CASSAANYGYTF
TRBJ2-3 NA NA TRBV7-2 TGTGCCAGCAGCCGTTCCCGGGACAGCACAGATACGCAGTATTTT CASSRSRDSTDTQYF
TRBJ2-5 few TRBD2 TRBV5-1 TGCGCCAGCAGCTTGCTAGCGGGGGCAGAGGAGACCCAGTACTTC CASSLLAGAEETQYF
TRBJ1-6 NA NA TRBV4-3 TGCGCCAGCAGCCAAGACGTCTCGATCTCCTATAATTCACCCCTCCACTTT CASSQDVSISYNSPLHF
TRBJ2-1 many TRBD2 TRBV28 TGTGCCAGCAGTCCCCCCCCTAGCGGGGGGACCCATGAGCAGTTCTTC CASSPPPSGGTHEQFF
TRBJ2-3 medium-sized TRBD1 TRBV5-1 TGCGCCAGCAGCTTGGCGACAGGGGGCGGCACAGATACGCAGTATTTT CASSLATGGGTDTQYF
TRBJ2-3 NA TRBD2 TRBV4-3 TGCGCCAGCAGCCAAGATGTAGGCGGGGGGGCGATCGATACGCAGTATTTT CASSQDVGGGAIDTQYF
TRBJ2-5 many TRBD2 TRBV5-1 TGCGCCAGCAGCGCGCCGGGACTAGCGGGGTCTCGGACCCAGTACTTC CASSAPGLAGSRTQYF
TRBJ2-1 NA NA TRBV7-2 TGTGCCAGCAGCGTAGTGGGTGAGCAGTTCTTC CASSVVGEQFF
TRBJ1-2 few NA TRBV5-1 TGCGCCAGCAGCTTAAAAGACGGAGCCAACTATGGCTACACCTTC CASSLKDGANYGYTF
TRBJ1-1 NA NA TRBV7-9 TGTGCCAGCAGCTTATCGGGGTTCCGGGGCGCTTTCTTT CASSLSGFRGAFF
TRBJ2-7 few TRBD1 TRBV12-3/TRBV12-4 TGTGCCAGCAGTTTTCCGGGACAGGGGGCCTACGAGCAGTACTTC CASSFPGQGAYEQYF
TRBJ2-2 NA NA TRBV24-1 TGTGCCACCAGTGAGCGACAGGTCGCGGGGGAGCTGTTTTTT CATSERQVAGELFF
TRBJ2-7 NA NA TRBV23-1 TGCGCCAGCACCTCAAATGGGCATGGGGGGCACTACGAGCAGTACTTC CASTSNGHGGHYEQYF
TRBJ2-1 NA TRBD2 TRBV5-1 TGCGCCAGCAGCCCTACAAAGACTAGCGGAAGTTACAATGAGCAGTTCTTC CASSPTKTSGSYNEQFF
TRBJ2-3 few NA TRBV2 TGTGCCAGCACCAGACAGACATCTAGCACAGATACGCAGTATTTT CASTRQTSSTDTQYF
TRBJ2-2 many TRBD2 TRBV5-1 TGCGCCAGCAGCTCCACTAGCGGGGTGACCGGGGAGCTGTTTTTT CASSSTSGVTGELFF
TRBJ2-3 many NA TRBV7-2 TGTGCCAGCAGCTTCCGAGGGGACACAGATACGCAGTATTTT CASSFRGDTDTQYF
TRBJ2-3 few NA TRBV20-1 TGCAGTGCTAGAGTCCCGGGGACAGATACGCAGTATTTT CSARVPGTDTQYF
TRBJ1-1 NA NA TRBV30 TGTGCCTGGAATAGGGGTACCACTGAAGCTTTCTTT CAWNRGTTEAFF